These 12 T cell receptor beta chains came from one sample sequenced in a study of T-cell memory formation after mild COVID-19. TCRdb analysed the 5' RACE reads with MiXCR anew, one entry per CDR3 protein. The sample holds around 200,000 distinct CDR3 sequences, 20% to 25% seen once. Sequencing was carried out using PBMCs or a T cell subset sorted from them (not recorded which). Source of these receptors: an adult woman who had mild COVID-19 (a few samples of this study predate the infection). Cell type and time point are not known.

A few counts support this clonotype. The chain joins TRBV20-1 to TRBJ2-3; tentatively, D is TRBD2 (6 bases). V was shortened by 6 bases and J by 4 bases, with 23 bases between the two germline ends. CDR1 is DFQATT and CDR2 is SNEGSKA in the germline V gene (reference sequence). The CDR3 totals 16 residues. The CDR3 sequence is CSAQPRTTTRADTQYF. The CDR3 DNA is TGCAGTGCCCAACCCCGCACCACGACTAGGGCAGATACGCAGTATTTT.

This clonotype showed up just a few times. The chain links TRBV3-1 to TRBJ2-3, with D possibly being TRBD1 or TRBD2 (5 bases each). CDR1 is LGHDT, CDR2 YNNKEL, per germline (reference sequence). The CDR3 contains 13 residues. V lost 8 bases and J 5 bases, leaving 14 bases between the germline ends. CDR3 loop: CASGGTQEDTQYF. The CDR3 region has the DNA TGTGCCAGCGGAGGAACACAGGAAGATACGCAGTATTTT.

Only one count was recorded for this clonotype. The chain carries TRBV7-9 and TRBJ2-7; D might be TRBD1 (5 bases). Germline lookup yields CDR1 SEHNR and CDR2 FQNEAQ (reference sequence). The CDR3 has 14 amino acids. The V and J ends lost 2 bases and 2 bases respectively, with 10 bases between them. The CDR3 loop is CASSLPTAAYEQYF. In DNA, the CDR3 is TGTGCCAGCAGCTTACCGACAGCCGCCTACGAGCAGTACTTC.

The J gene is TRBJ2-1, the V gene TRBV7-2, with 9 bases identical to TRBD2. V was clipped by 6 bases and J by 4 bases; unmatched bases: 7. This CDR3 contains 15 residues. The V gene's germline CDR1 is SGHTA and CDR2 FQGNSA. The CDR3 DNA reads as TGTGCCAGCAGTTATAGCGGGAGTACTTACAATGAGCAGTTCTTC. This gives the protein CASSYSGSTYNEQFF. Combining the CDR3 with reference TRBV7-2 and TRBJ2-1 gives the whole variable domain GAGVSQSPSNKVTEKGKDVELRCDPISGHTALYWYRQSLGQGLEFLIYFQGNSAPDKSGLPSDRFSAERTGGSVSTLTIQRTQQEDSAVYLCASSYSGSTYNEQFFGPGTRLTVL.

This clonotype was seen only a few times. The V gene is TRBV7-2, the J gene TRBJ1-1; a possible D gene is TRBD1 (5 bases). CDR3 length equals 13 residues. CDR1 is SGHTA, CDR2 FQGNSA, per germline. The V end was cut by 4 bases, the J end by 0 bases, with 6 bases between. The CDR3 sequence: CASSWTLNTEAFF. CDR3 DNA sequence: TGTGCCAGCAGCTGGACACTGAACACTGAAGCTTTCTTT.

The chain is built from TRBV7-8 and TRBJ1-1; unclear D gene. V dropped 4 bases and J dropped 0 bases, with 12 bases sitting between them. Germline lookup yields CDR1 SGHVS and CDR2 FQNEAQ. The CDR3 has 15 residues. DNA for the CDR3: TGTGCCAGCAGCTCGTACAGCACGCTGAACACTGAAGCTTTCTTT. Translated: CASSSYSTLNTEAFF.

This rearrangement joins TRBV7-9 to TRBJ2-1; 8 bases map to TRBD1. There are 16 residues in the CDR3. Looked up from germline, CDR1 is SEHNR and CDR2 is FQNEAQ (reference sequence). J lost 9 bases, V lost 5 bases, and 15 bases had no gene match. The CDR3 nucleotides are TGTGCCAGCAGCGGATCCCCCGGGACAGGCCAGTCTGAGCAGTTCTTC. It encodes CASSGSPGTGQSEQFF.

This clonotype was counted a few times. The chain uses TRBV4-2 and TRBJ2-3, with 10 bases aligning to TRBD2. V lost 0 bases to trimming and J lost 2 bases; unmatched junction nucleotides: 5. Looked up from germline, CDR1 is LGHNA and CDR2 is YNFKEQ. CDR3 length equals 17 residues. As DNA, the CDR3 is TGTGCCAGCAGCCAAGAGCCCAGCGGGGGGGTCACAGATACGCAGTATTTT. Translating it yields CASSQEPSGGVTDTQYF.

The chain has TRBV3-1 and TRBJ2-5, with 11 nucleotides matching TRBD1. Germline assignment: CDR1 LGHDT and CDR2 YNNKEL (reference sequence). The CDR3 loop spans 14 amino acids. After removal of 6 bases from V and 4 bases from J, the junction contained 4 bases not matched to a gene. In nucleotides, the CDR3 is TGTGCCAGCAGGCGGACAGGGGGCCGAGAGACCCAGTACTTC. Translation: CASRRTGGRETQYF.

A few counts support this clonotype. This chain connects TRBV7-6 to TRBJ2-3; D perhaps matches TRBD2 (5 bases). Trimming left V 4 bases short and J 4 bases short, with 18 bases between. CDR3 length: 16 amino acids. The germline gives CDR1 SGHVS, CDR2 FNYEAQ. DNA of the CDR3: TGTGCCAGCAGCTACAGACGATCTGGAGGCCCAGATACGCAGTATTTT. Translating gives CASSYRRSGGPDTQYF.

Here the CDR3 DNA reads TGTGCCAGCAGTCGAATCCAGGCGCGGGCTGAAGCTTTCTTT. It is translated as CASSRIQARAEAFF. The chain links TRBV27 to TRBJ1-1; no reliable D call. V lost 5 bases, J lost 6 bases, and 16 bases lay in between. Looked up from germline, CDR1 is MNHEY and CDR2 is SMNVEV (reference sequence). The CDR3 has 14 amino acids.

The genes are TRBV5-6 and TRBJ1-6; D unclear. Germline lookup yields CDR1 SGHDT and CDR2 YYEEEE. CDR3 size: 13 residues. The germline V and J ends were trimmed by 8 bases and 4 bases, with 10 bases remaining between them. CDR3 in amino acids: CASGVGYNSPLHF. The CDR3 nucleotides are TGTGCCAGTGGGGTGGGGTATAATTCACCCCTCCACTTT. The full variable domain, in which reference TRBV5-6 and TRBJ1-6 provide the parts outside the CDR3, is DAGVTQSPTHLIKTRGQQVTLRCSPKSGHDTVSWYQQALGQGPQFIFQYYEEEERQRGNFPDRFSGHQFPNYSSELNVNALLLGDSALYLCASGVGYNSPLHFGNGTRLTVT.